This is a list of T cell receptor beta chains from one sample in a study of blood T cell repertoires in COVID-19. Method: immunoSEQ multiplex PCR; TCRdb's copy keeps in-frame clones and lacks some. The table records 150,000 or so clones, around four fifths of them present only once. The sample comprised peripheral blood. The receptors derive from a woman of 80 years or more with acute or convalescent COVID-19. CDR3s include the opening cysteine and the closing phenylalanine or tryptophan. Each record gives: V gene, D gene, J gene, clone size, CDR3 DNA, CDR3 protein. A D gene is named only where the DNA matches it firmly. Only part of the rows carry a size: once, few, many, or a class if the clone is expanded.

TRBV4-1,TRBD2,TRBJ2-2,.,TGCGCCAGCAGCCCGACTAGCGGGAGTCCATCCGGGGAGCTGTTTTTT,CASSPTSGSPSGELFF
TRBV7-2,.,TRBJ2-1,.,TGTGCCAGCAGCTTAGTAACCTACAATGAGCAGTTCTTC,CASSLVTYNEQFF
TRBV5-1,.,TRBJ1-4,.,TGCGCCAGCAGCTTGATGGTCGGTAATGAAAAACTGTTTTTT,CASSLMVGNEKLFF
TRBV16,.,TRBJ1-1,.,TGTGCCAGCAGCCAATTAGACACTGAAGCTTTCTTT,CASSQLDTEAFF
TRBV5-5,.,TRBJ1-5,once,TGTGCCAGCAGGGGGGGGGCACTCGATCAGCCCCAGCATTTT,CASRGGALDQPQHF
TRBV28,.,TRBJ2-7,once,TGTGCCAGCAGCCGCGGCCGGGTCCCCTACGAGCAGTACTTC,CASSRGRVPYEQYF
TRBV7-6,TRBD2,TRBJ2-7,once,TGTGCCAGCAGCTCGGGGGGGGGCTACGAGCAGTACTTC,CASSSGGGYEQYF
TRBV2,.,TRBJ1-5,.,TGTGCCAGCAGTGAAGCACGGGGATATCAGCCCCAGCATTTT,CASSEARGYQPQHF
TRBV2,TRBD1,TRBJ2-2,once,TGTGCCAGCAAAGCAGACAGGGGTCGGACCGGGGAGCTGTTTTTT,CASKADRGRTGELFF
TRBV6-6,.,TRBJ1-5,.,TGTGCCAGCAGTTACCACGGACAGAGCAATCAGCCCCAGCATTTT,CASSYHGQSNQPQHF
TRBV7-2,.,TRBJ1-1,.,TGTGCCAGCAGCTTACGTAGGGGCACTGAAGCTTTCTTT,CASSLRRGTEAFF